This T cell receptor beta chain was sequenced for a study of blood T cell repertoires in COVID-19. V was shortened by 1 base and J by 5 bases, with 9 bases between the two germline ends. This CDR3 comprises 13 residues. The V gene's germline CDR1 is SEHNR and CDR2 FQNEAQ (reference sequence). The repertoire was sequenced with immunoSEQ multiplex PCR; TCRdb's copy has only in-frame clones and lacks some. The sample includes under 250,000 clones, roughly 82% seen only once; the top ten take approximately 5%. This sequence joins TRBV7-9 and TRBJ2-7; the D gene is possibly TRBD1 (5 bases). The sequenced sample consisted of peripheral blood. The receptor was derived from a woman older than 75 with COVID-19, enrolled during active disease. Written as DNA, the CDR3 is TGTGCCAGCAGCTTAGTAGGGGTTAACGAGCAGTACGTC. Translating it yields CASSLVGVNEQYV.